This is a list of T cell receptor beta chains from one sample in a study of circulating tumor DNA in untreated peripheral T-cell lymphoma. Some clones are missing from TCRdb's copy, which holds only in-frame ones; the method was immunoSEQ multiplex PCR. The data hold 7,000 or so clones, with around 76% observed a single time. Sample: tumor tissue. The receptors derive from a human donor with peripheral T-cell lymphoma. The CDR3 runs from the conserved cysteine through the conserved F or W. D genes are given only for firm matches. Clone size appears in some rows only: once, few, many, or a class for an expanded clone.

d_gene	abundance	v_gene	j_gene	CDR3aa	CDR3nt
NA	few	TRBV19	TRBJ1-1	CASSIAGTAFF	TGTGCCAGTAGTATAGCAGGGACGGCTTTCTTT
TRBD1	few	TRBV6-8	TRBJ2-4	CATARTGVNIQYF	TGTGCCACAGCCCGGACAGGGGTGAACATTCAGTACTTC
NA	NA	TRBV18	TRBJ1-1	CASSPAAGQDTEAFF	TGTGCCAGCTCACCCGCGGCGGGGCAGGACACTGAAGCTTTCTTT
TRBD2	NA	TRBV28	TRBJ2-3	CASSRFPSGITDTQYF	TGTGCCAGCAGTAGGTTCCCTAGCGGGATCACAGATACGCAGTATTTT
TRBD2	NA	TRBV19	TRBJ2-1	CASTFGTSGYEEQFF	TGTGCCAGTACATTCGGGACTAGCGGGTACGAGGAGCAGTTCTTC
TRBD1	few	TRBV6-8	TRBJ1-4	CASSYSTGNEKLFF	TGTGCCAGCAGTTACTCGACAGGGAACGAAAAACTGTTTTTT
NA	few	TRBV14	TRBJ1-1	CASRSGVYTEAFF	TGTGCCAGCAGATCAGGGGTGTACACTGAAGCTTTCTTT
NA	few	TRBV10-2	TRBJ2-1	CASHNGMGGNEQFF	TGCGCCAGCCACAATGGTATGGGGGGCAATGAGCAGTTCTTC
NA	NA	TRBV25-1	TRBJ1-4	CASSDRGRGVANEKLFF	TGTGCCAGCAGTGACCGAGGACGGGGGGTGGCTAATGAAAAACTGTTTTTT
NA	once	TRBV30	TRBJ2-3	CAWSVLVPDTQYF	TGTGCCTGGAGTGTACTTGTGCCAGATACGCAGTATTTT
NA	NA	TRBV19	TRBJ1-1	CASSPPDRSWPEAFF	TGTGCCAGTAGCCCCCCCGACAGGTCTTGGCCTGAAGCTTTCTTT
NA	NA	TRBV10-2	TRBJ2-5	CASSDGVGETQYF	TGCGCCAGCAGTGACGGGGTTGGAGAGACCCAGTACTTC
TRBD1	few	TRBV28	TRBJ2-1	CASSPRTGNEQFF	TGTGCCAGCAGTCCGAGGACAGGGAATGAGCAGTTCTTC
NA	once	TRBV6-8	TRBJ2-5	CAISAPGADGETQYF	TGTGCCATCAGTGCACCAGGGGCTGATGGAGAGACCCAGTACTTC
NA	NA	TRBV19	TRBJ2-1	CASSLGLPTYNEQFF	TGTGCCAGTAGTTTAGGACTCCCCACCTACAATGAGCAGTTCTTC
NA	NA	TRBV18	TRBJ2-2	CASSPPRNTGELFF	TGTGCCAGCTCACCACCGAGGAACACCGGGGAGCTGTTTTTT
NA	NA	TRBV25-1	TRBJ2-2	CASSGLRTSTGELFF	TGTGCCAGCAGTGGCCTCCGGACCAGCACCGGGGAGCTGTTTTTT
NA	NA	TRBV10-2	TRBJ2-7	CASNTGIDEQYF	TGCGCCAGCAATACAGGGATCGACGAGCAGTACTTC
NA	NA	TRBV28	TRBJ1-5	CASSSDLWGQPQHF	TGTGCCAGCAGTTCTGATCTGTGGGGGCAGCCCCAGCATTTT
TRBD1	NA	TRBV11-3	TRBJ1-3	CASSSQGAQGNTIYF	TGTGCCAGCAGCTCACAGGGGGCGCAGGGAAACACCATATATTTT
TRBD1	NA	TRBV18	TRBJ1-1	CASSPPGQGGTEAFF	TGTGCCAGCTCACCACCGGGACAGGGCGGCACTGAAGCTTTCTTT
TRBD1	NA	TRBV19	TRBJ1-4	CASTKGQEAKKLFF	TGTGCCAGTACGAAGGGACAGGAGGCGAAAAAACTGTTTTTT
NA	NA	TRBV29-1	TRBJ1-1	CSVPLGLVNTEAFF	TGCAGCGTTCCTTTGGGGCTAGTGAACACTGAAGCTTTCTTT
NA	NA	TRBV29-1	TRBJ2-3	CSVYDSSTDTQYF	TGCAGCGTTTATGACTCTAGCACAGATACGCAGTATTTT
NA	NA	TRBV28	TRBJ1-3	CASRSRGTNSGNTIYF	TGTGCCAGCAGATCTAGAGGGACAAACTCTGGAAACACCATATATTTT
NA	NA	TRBV8-2	TRBJ2-3	CASSFRTSGSTDTQYF	TGTGCCAGCAGTTTTCGGACTAGCGGGAGTACAGATACGCAGTATTTT
NA	NA	TRBV19	TRBJ2-1	CASSRTRNRVYNEQFF	TGTGCCAGTAGTCGGACTAGGAACAGGGTATACAATGAGCAGTTCTTC
TRBD1	NA	TRBV29-1	TRBJ2-7	CSGAEQGQGRYEQYF	TGCAGCGGGGCCGAACAGGGGCAGGGGAGATACGAGCAGTACTTC
TRBD1	NA	TRBV19	TRBJ2-7	CASSSGQVTYEQYF	TGTGCCAGTAGTAGTGGACAGGTGACCTACGAGCAGTACTTC
TRBD2	NA	TRBV11-3	TRBJ2-1	CASSVGTSVYNEQFF	TGTGCCAGCAGCGTCGGGACTAGCGTTTACAATGAGCAGTTCTTC
NA	NA	TRBV5-1	TRBJ1-1	CASSLIGANTEAFF	TGCGCCAGCAGCTTGATCGGGGCGAACACTGAAGCTTTCTTT
NA	NA	TRBV28	TRBJ1-4	CASRSRSDSLYTREKLFF	TGTGCCAGCAGATCAAGATCCGACAGCCTATACACGCGTGAAAAACTGTTTTTT
TRBD1	once	TRBV28	TRBJ2-3	CASSQGGVLADTQYF	TGTGCCAGCAGCCAAGGGGGCGTTCTTGCAGATACGCAGTATTTT
NA	NA	TRBV1	TRBJ1-2	CASRRTEDSNYGYTF	TGCGCCAGCAGACGAACCGAGGACAGTAACTATGGCTACACCTTC
NA	NA	TRBV11-3	TRBJ2-5	CASSFGVNNQETQYF	TGTGCCAGCAGCTTTGGGGTCAACAACCAAGAGACCCAGTACTTC
TRBD1	NA	TRBV19	TRBJ1-5	CASSFTGTGTYYSNQPQHF	TGTGCCAGTAGTTTCACCGGGACAGGGACTTATTATAGCAATCAGCCCCAGCATTTT
NA	NA	TRBV19	TRBJ2-3	CVSSMPQGLTDTQYF	TGTGTCAGTAGTATGCCGCAGGGACTCACAGATACGCAGTATTTT
NA	NA	TRBV18	TRBJ1-1	CASSPGGRGDSFF	TGTGCCAGCTCACCGGGGGGTAGGGGTGACTCTTTCTTT
NA	once	TRBV29-1	TRBJ2-7	CSEKDEKRSTYEQYF	TGCAGCGAGAAGGACGAAAAGAGGTCGACTTACGAGCAGTACTTC
NA	NA	TRBV28	TRBJ1-2	CASSLNRAIRGYTF	TGTGCCAGCAGTTTAAACAGGGCTATTCGTGGCTACACCTTC
NA	NA	TRBV30	TRBJ1-2	CAWSGAGSAPKTNYGYTF	TGTGCCTGGAGTGGGGCCGGGTCCGCACCGAAAACTAACTATGGCTACACCTTC
TRBD2	NA	TRBV6-8	TRBJ2-1	CASGGTSGSPYNEQFF	TGTGCCAGCGGGGGTACTAGCGGGAGTCCCTACAATGAGCAGTTCTTC
TRBD1	NA	TRBV18	TRBJ2-1	CASSPRDRGGGYNEQFF	TGTGCCAGCTCACCACGGGACAGGGGTGGAGGATACAATGAGCAGTTCTTC
NA	few	TRBV11-3	TRBJ1-2	CASSLESGSYGYTF	TGTGCCAGCAGCTTAGAGTCGGGGAGCTATGGCTACACCTTC
NA	NA	TRBV30	TRBJ2-7	CAWSRYDRYEQYF	TGTGCCTGGAGTCGTTATGACCGCTACGAGCAGTACTTC
TRBD1	NA	TRBV9	TRBJ1-2	CASSTGTGGSVGYTF	TGTGCCAGCAGCACCGGGACAGGGGGCTCTGTTGGCTACACCTTC
NA	NA	TRBV6-8	TRBJ2-7	CASSEAKIGHYEQYF	TGTGCCAGCAGTGAGGCGAAGATTGGGCACTACGAGCAGTACTTC
TRBD1	NA	TRBV19	TRBJ2-4	CASMDRGKNIQYF	TGTGCCAGTATGGACAGGGGGAAAAACATTCAGTACTTC
NA	NA	TRBV15	TRBJ1-1	CATSRGGSNTEAFF	TGTGCCACCAGCAGAGGCGGATCGAACACTGAAGCTTTCTTT
TRBD1	few	TRBV19	TRBJ2-1	CASGWTGFGEQFF	TGTGCCAGTGGTTGGACAGGTTTCGGTGAGCAGTTCTTC
NA	NA	TRBV18	TRBJ1-2	CASSPGQGSSPGNNYGYTF	TGTGCCAGCTCACCGGGGCAGGGAAGCTCCCCAGGGAATAACTATGGCTACACCTTC
TRBD1	NA	TRBV6-8	TRBJ2-5	CASKRTGQETQYF	TGTGCCAGCAAAAGGACAGGGCAAGAGACCCAGTACTTC
NA	NA	TRBV6-8	TRBJ1-1	CATRGSETDEAFF	TGTGCCACTAGGGGTTCAGAGACAGATGAAGCTTTCTTT
NA	NA	TRBV29-1	TRBJ1-3	CSVQSNSGNTIYF	TGCAGCGTGCAGAGCAACTCTGGAAACACCATATATTTT
NA	medium-sized	TRBV6-8	TRBJ1-1	CASSYLNTEAFF	TGTGCCAGCAGTTACCTAAACACTGAAGCTTTCTTT
TRBD2	NA	TRBV15	TRBJ2-2	CATSIRSGRSPGELFF	TGTGCCACCAGCATTCGTAGCGGGAGGTCGCCCGGGGAGCTGTTTTTT